This TCR beta chain was identified during a study of blood T cell repertoires in COVID-19. Study-wide context: The United States, Italy and Spain supplied acute and convalescent COVID-19 samples.

Study processing details: Nucleated cell counts were estimated from reference gene primer amplification. The repertoire was sequenced with immunoSEQ multiplex PCR; TCRdb's copy has only in-frame clones and lacks some. V and J calls and clone size are as listed in that table; D and trimming were resolved from the DNA. The sample has a few hundred thousand clones, roughly 87% seen once. The study drew participants aged roughly 18 to 89 years from 20 to 30 US areas. Either two negative PCRs, clearance, or symptom resolution qualified Cohort 3 donors as recovered. V trimming: 6 bases; J trimming: 1 base; junction bases outside the gene matches: 4. Germline V gene lookup returns CDR1 SNHLY and CDR2 FYNNEI. This CDR3 has 15 amino acids.

The gene calls are TRBV2 and TRBJ1-5, with 9 positions matching TRBD1. This clonotype originated in a woman between 25 and 40 years old who had recovered from COVID-19. Sequences were obtained from PBMCs or T cells enriched from blood (not recorded which). The CDR3 bases are TGTGCCAGCAGGGACAGGGGACCCAGCAATCAGCCCCAGCATTTT. It encodes CASRDRGPSNQPQHF. Full variable domain (outside the CDR3, taken from reference TRBV2 and TRBJ1-5): EPEVTQTPSHQVTQMGQEVILRCVPISNHLYFYWYRQILGQKVEFLVSFYNNEISEKSEIFDDQFSVERPDGSNFTLKIRSTKLEDSAMYFCASRDRGPSNQPQHFGDGTRLSIL.